A selection of T cell receptor beta chains follows, all from one sample in a study of blood T cell repertoires in COVID-19. Profiled with immunoSEQ multiplex PCR; TCRdb holds only in-frame clones, not every one. The table records around 200,000 clones, around nine tenths of them present only once. Sequenced material: peripheral blood. The receptors here all came from a young man with active or convalescent COVID-19. The CDR3 runs from the conserved cysteine through the conserved F or W. The D gene is left open where the match is weak. Clone sizes are given selectively: once, few, many, or a class where the clone is expanded.

>TRBJ1-1|NA|TRBV5-1|NA|15
CASSLDRGMNTEAFF
TGCGCCAGCAGCTTGGACCGGGGAATGAACACTGAAGCTTTCTTT
>TRBJ2-1|NA|TRBV29-1|NA|14
CSVESDNSYNEQFF
TGCAGCGTTGAGAGTGACAACTCCTACAATGAGCAGTTCTTC
>TRBJ2-3|NA|TRBV30|TRBD2|12
CAWSVPGGTQYF
TGTGCCTGGAGTGTGCCGGGAGGTACGCAGTATTTT
>TRBJ1-6|NA|TRBV5-1|NA|16
CASSLNSRGANSPLHF
TGCGCCAGCAGCTTAAACTCCAGGGGCGCTAATTCACCCCTCCACTTT
>TRBJ1-1|NA|TRBV2|TRBD1|13
CASTLTGATEAFF
TGTGCCAGCACTCTCACAGGGGCGACTGAAGCTTTCTTT
>TRBJ1-2|NA|TRBV29-1|NA|12
CSVEDLDSRIAF
TGCAGCGTTGAAGATTTGGACAGTCGTATCGCCTTC
>TRBJ1-6|NA|TRBV4-1|TRBD1|15
CASSFTTGWDSPLHF
TGCGCCAGCAGCTTTACGACAGGGTGGGATTCACCCCTCCACTTT
>TRBJ2-7|NA|TRBV15|NA|15
CATSRDRAGRREQYF
TGTGCCACCAGCAGAGATCGGGCAGGGAGGCGCGAGCAGTACTTC
>TRBJ2-3|NA|TRBV5-8|TRBD1|15
CASSFETGGTDTQYF
TGTGCCAGCAGCTTTGAGACAGGGGGCACAGATACGCAGTATTTT
>TRBJ1-5|NA|TRBV6-5|NA|15
CASSLYYKRDQPQHF
TGTGCCAGCAGTCTATATTACAAGAGGGATCAGCCCCAGCATTTT
>TRBJ2-2|NA|TRBV6-5|TRBD1|15
CASSNDRGRPGELFF
TGTGCCAGCAGCAACGACAGGGGCCGGCCCGGGGAGCTGTTTTTT
>TRBJ1-1|NA|TRBV7-3|NA|14
CASSSSGVNTEAFF
TGTGCCAGCAGCTCTTCGGGAGTGAACACTGAAGCTTTCTTT
>TRBJ1-1|once|TRBV30|NA|13
CAWNNGQLAEAFF
TGTGCCTGGAACAATGGACAGCTGGCTGAAGCTTTCTTT
>TRBJ2-5|NA|TRBV2|TRBD2|15
CASSVLAGGFETQYF
TGTGCCAGCAGTGTTCTAGCGGGGGGGTTCGAGACCCAGTACTTC